The 3 T cell receptor beta chains below come from one sample, sequenced in a study of T cell responses to AZD1222 COVID-19 vaccine. This table comes from immunoSEQ multiplex PCR, and its TCRdb copy is limited to in-frame clones, with some not included. The sample includes 200,000 or so clones, 90% to 95% of them seen just once. The sample was peripheral blood, taken on day 0 of AZD1222 vaccination. All receptors come from an adult in good health.

The chain uses TRBV7-9 and TRBJ2-7, with 7 bases fitting TRBD1. With V trimmed by 9 bases and J by 3 bases, 11 bases remained unmatched. From germline, CDR1 is SEHNR and CDR2 FQNEAQ (reference sequence). This CDR3 region has 14 residues. The CDR3 is CASSTSGQFYEQYF. CDR3 coding DNA: TGTGCCAGTTCCACTTCGGGACAGTTCTACGAGCAGTACTTC.

Concerning this clone: Other DNA sequences in the sample encode the same CDR3. The rearrangement links TRBV29-1 to TRBJ1-2, with 9 bases that match TRBD1. The CDR3 length is 13 residues. Germline-derived CDR1 and CDR2 are SQVTM and ANQGSEA. The V gene end was trimmed by 3 bases and the J gene end by 3 bases; junction bases not matched to a gene: 2. CDR3 protein: CSVEGQGYYGYTF. The DNA for the CDR3 is TGCAGCGTTGAGGGACAGGGCTACTATGGCTACACCTTC.

V is TRBV7-9 and J is TRBJ1-4, with D hard to call. Germline V gene sequence: CDR1 SEHNR, CDR2 FQNEAQ (reference sequence). Deletions cut 6 bases from V and 7 bases from J, with 18 bases between. CDR3 length: 15 residues. CDR3 protein: CASRLTLEGGEKLFF. The CDR3 bases are TGTGCCAGCAGGCTAACACTAGAGGGTGGTGAAAAACTGTTTTTT. Full variable domain (rest looked up from reference TRBV7-9 and TRBJ1-4): DTGVSQNPRHKITKRGQNVTFRCDPISEHNRLYWYRQTLGQGPEFLTYFQNEAQLEKSRLLSDRFSAERPKGSFSTLEIQRTEQGDSAMYLCASRLTLEGGEKLFFGSGTQLSVL.